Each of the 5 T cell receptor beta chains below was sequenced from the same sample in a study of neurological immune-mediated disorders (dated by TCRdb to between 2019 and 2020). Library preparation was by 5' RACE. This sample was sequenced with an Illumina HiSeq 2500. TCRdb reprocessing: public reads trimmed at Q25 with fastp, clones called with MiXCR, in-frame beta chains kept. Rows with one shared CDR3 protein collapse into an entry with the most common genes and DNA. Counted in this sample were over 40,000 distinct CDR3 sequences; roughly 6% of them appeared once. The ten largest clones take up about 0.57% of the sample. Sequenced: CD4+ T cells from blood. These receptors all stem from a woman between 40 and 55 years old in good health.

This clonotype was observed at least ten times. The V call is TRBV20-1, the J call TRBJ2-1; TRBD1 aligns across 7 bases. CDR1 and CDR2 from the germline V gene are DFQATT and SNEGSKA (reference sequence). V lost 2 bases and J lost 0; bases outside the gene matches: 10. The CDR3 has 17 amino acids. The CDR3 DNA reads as TGCAGTGCTAGAACTACTATTACAGGGGACTCCTACAATGAGCAGTTCTTC. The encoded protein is CSARTTITGDSYNEQFF.

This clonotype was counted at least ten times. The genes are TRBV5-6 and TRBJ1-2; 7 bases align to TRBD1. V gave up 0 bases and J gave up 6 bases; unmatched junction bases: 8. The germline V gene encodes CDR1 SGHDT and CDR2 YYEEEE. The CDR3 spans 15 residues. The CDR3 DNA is TGTGCCAGCAGCTTGGCTGTCAGGGGGGAGAATGGCTACACCTTC. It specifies CASSLAVRGENGYTF.

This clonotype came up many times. DNA for the CDR3: TGCAGTGCTAGTTTGTCTAGCGGGAGTATCGATACGCAGTATTTT. It yields the protein CSASLSSGSIDTQYF. The chain combines TRBV20-1 with TRBJ2-3, with 10 bases matching TRBD2. With V trimmed by 3 bases and J by 6 bases, 9 bases remained unmatched. The CDR3 is 15 residues long. Germline loops: CDR1 DFQATT, CDR2 SNEGSKA (reference sequence).

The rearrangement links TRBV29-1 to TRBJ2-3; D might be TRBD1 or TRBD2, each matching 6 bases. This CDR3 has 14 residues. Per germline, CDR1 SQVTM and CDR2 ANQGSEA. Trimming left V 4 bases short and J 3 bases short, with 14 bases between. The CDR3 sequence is CSVGTALATDTQYF. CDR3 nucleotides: TGCAGCGTTGGGACAGCCCTAGCGACAGATACGCAGTATTTT.

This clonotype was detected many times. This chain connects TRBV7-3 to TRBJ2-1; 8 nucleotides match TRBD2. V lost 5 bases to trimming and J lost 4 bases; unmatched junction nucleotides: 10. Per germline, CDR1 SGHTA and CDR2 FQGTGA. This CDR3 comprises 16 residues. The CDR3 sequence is CASSQMIAGSYNEQFF. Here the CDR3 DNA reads TGTGCCAGCAGCCAAATGATAGCGGGGTCGTACAATGAGCAGTTCTTC.